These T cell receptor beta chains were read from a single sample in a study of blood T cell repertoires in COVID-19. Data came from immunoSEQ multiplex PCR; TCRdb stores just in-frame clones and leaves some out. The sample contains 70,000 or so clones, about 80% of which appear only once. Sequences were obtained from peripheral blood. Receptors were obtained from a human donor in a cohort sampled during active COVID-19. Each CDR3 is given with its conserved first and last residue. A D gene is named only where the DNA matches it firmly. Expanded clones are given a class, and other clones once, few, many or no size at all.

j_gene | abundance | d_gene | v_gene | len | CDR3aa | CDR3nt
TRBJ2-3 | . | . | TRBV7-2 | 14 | CASSAGETTDTQYF | TGTGCCAGCAGCGCCGGGGAGACGACAGATACGCAGTATTTT
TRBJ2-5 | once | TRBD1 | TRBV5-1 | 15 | CASSYGQANQETQYF | TGCGCCAGCAGTTACGGACAGGCCAACCAAGAGACCCAGTACTTC
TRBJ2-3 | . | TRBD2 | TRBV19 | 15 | CASRKGLARGDTQYF | TGTGCCAGTAGGAAAGGACTAGCGAGGGGCGATACGCAGTATTTT
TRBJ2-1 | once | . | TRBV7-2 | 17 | CASSFHGTSTKDNEQFF | TGTGCCAGCAGCTTTCACGGGACTTCAACCAAGGACAATGAGCAGTTCTTC
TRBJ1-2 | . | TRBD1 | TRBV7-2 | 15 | CASSSSGTGINGYTF | TGTGCCAGCAGCTCATCCGGGACAGGGATTAACGGCTACACCTTC
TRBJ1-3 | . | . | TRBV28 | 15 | CARSSTETSGNTIYF | TGTGCCAGGTCGTCGACAGAAACCTCTGGAAACACCATATATTTT
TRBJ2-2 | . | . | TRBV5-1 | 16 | CASSLDGGANTGELFF | TGCGCCAGCAGCTTGGACGGAGGAGCCAACACCGGGGAGCTGTTTTTT
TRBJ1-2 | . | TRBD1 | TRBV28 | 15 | CASSLAQGALGGYTF | TGTGCCAGCAGTTTAGCACAGGGGGCGCTTGGTGGCTACACCTTC
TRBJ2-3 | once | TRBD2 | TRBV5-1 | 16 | CASSYSGATSTDTQYF | TGCGCCAGCAGCTATAGCGGGGCGACTAGCACAGATACGCAGTATTTT
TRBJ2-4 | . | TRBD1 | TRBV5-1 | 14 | CASSFGQGFNIQYF | TGCGCCAGCAGCTTCGGACAGGGGTTTAACATTCAGTACTTC
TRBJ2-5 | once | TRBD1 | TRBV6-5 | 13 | CASSYNRGETQYF | TGTGCCAGCAGTTACAACAGGGGAGAGACCCAGTACTTC
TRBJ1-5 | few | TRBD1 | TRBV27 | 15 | CASSPDRAPDQPQHF | TGTGCCAGCAGCCCTGACAGGGCCCCCGATCAGCCCCAGCATTTT
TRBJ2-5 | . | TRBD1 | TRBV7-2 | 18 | CASSPQMGTGAHQETQYF | TGTGCCAGCAGCCCTCAGATGGGGACAGGGGCCCACCAAGAGACCCAGTACTTC
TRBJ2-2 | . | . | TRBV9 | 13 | CASSGGGTGELFF | TGTGCCAGCAGCGGTGGCGGAACCGGGGAGCTGTTTTTT
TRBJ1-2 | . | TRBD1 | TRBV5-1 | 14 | CASSLGQGAYGYTF | TGCGCCAGCAGCTTGGGACAGGGGGCTTATGGCTACACCTTC
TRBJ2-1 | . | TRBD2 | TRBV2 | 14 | CASSEPGGYNEQFF | TGTGCCAGCAGTGAACCGGGGGGGTACAATGAGCAGTTCTTC
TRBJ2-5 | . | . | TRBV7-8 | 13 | CASSLGIGGTQYF | TGTGCCAGCAGCTTAGGAATTGGAGGGACCCAGTACTTC
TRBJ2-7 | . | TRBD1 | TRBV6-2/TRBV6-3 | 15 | CASSYSLTGEYEQYF | TGTGCCAGCAGTTACTCCCTGACAGGGGAGTACGAGCAGTACTTC
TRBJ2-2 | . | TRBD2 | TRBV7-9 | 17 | CASSLALASGNTGELFF | TGTGCCAGCAGCTTAGCATTGGCTAGCGGGAACACCGGGGAGCTGTTTTTT
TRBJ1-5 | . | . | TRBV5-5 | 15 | CASSTDGLSNQPQHF | TGTGCCAGCAGCACCGACGGACTTAGCAATCAGCCCCAGCATTTT
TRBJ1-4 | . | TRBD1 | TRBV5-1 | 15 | CASRRAGGNNEKLFF | TGCGCCAGCAGGCGCGCAGGGGGCAATAATGAAAAACTGTTTTTT
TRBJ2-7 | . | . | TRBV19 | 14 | CASSIGGTLYEQYF | TGTGCCAGTAGTATAGGAGGGACTCTCTACGAGCAGTACTTC
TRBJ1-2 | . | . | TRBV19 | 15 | CASSARNSGGYGYTF | TGTGCCAGTAGTGCCCGGAATTCAGGAGGCTATGGCTACACCTTC
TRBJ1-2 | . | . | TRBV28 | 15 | CASSFMGGRRYGYTF | TGTGCCAGCAGTTTTATGGGGGGACGGCGCTATGGCTACACCTTC
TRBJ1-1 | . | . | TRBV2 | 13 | CASTKDSYTEAFF | TGTGCCAGCACGAAAGACAGTTACACTGAAGCTTTCTTT
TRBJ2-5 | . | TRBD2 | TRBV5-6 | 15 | CASSPSGRAEETQYF | TGTGCCAGCAGCCCCAGCGGGAGGGCCGAAGAGACCCAGTACTTC
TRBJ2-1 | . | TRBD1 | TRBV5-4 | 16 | CASSSSRGINYNEQFF | TGTGCCAGCAGCTCCAGCAGGGGGATCAACTACAATGAGCAGTTCTTC
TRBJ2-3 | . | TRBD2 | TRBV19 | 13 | CATRGGSSDTQYF | TGTGCCACTAGGGGCGGGAGTTCAGATACGCAGTATTTT
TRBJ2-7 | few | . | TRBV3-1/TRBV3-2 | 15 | CASSQAWQGSYEQYF | TGTGCCAGCAGCCAAGCTTGGCAGGGCTCCTACGAGCAGTACTTC
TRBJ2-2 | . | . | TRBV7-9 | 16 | CASSRIGTTNTGELFF | TGTGCCAGCAGCCGAATAGGGACAACTAACACCGGGGAGCTGTTTTTT